The rows below give T cell receptor beta chains drawn from one sample of a study of human T cells and chemical hapten exposure. TCRdb recomputed calls from the RACE reads with MiXCR, one row per CDR3 protein. Of 100,000 or so distinct CDR3 sequences detected, about 10% appear once; the ten largest clones hold roughly 2.4%. This material consisted of whole blood, taken in connection with sensitization to the hapten diphenylcyclopropenone (DPC). These receptors all come from a man aged 35 to 55 with alopecia areata. Some clones in this sample may be carry-over from other donors' samples. The CDR3 runs from the conserved cysteine through the conserved F or W. A D gene is named only where the DNA matches it firmly. Expanded clones get a size class; other rows say once, few or many, or leave the size out.

d_call: NA
j_call: TRBJ1-1
clone_size: few
v_call: TRBV7-9
cdr3_aa: CASSPLRGTEAFF
cdr3_nt: TGTGCCAGCAGCCCTCTCAGGGGCACTGAAGCTTTCTTT

d_call: NA
j_call: TRBJ2-3
clone_size: many
v_call: TRBV6-5
cdr3_aa: CASSYSMRGSRTDTQYF
cdr3_nt: TGTGCCAGCAGTTACTCGATGAGGGGAAGTCGCACAGATACGCAGTATTTT

d_call: TRBD1
j_call: TRBJ2-3
clone_size: NA
v_call: TRBV19
cdr3_aa: CASSIRQGGDTQYF
cdr3_nt: TGTGCCAGTAGTATACGACAGGGCGGAGATACGCAGTATTTT

d_call: NA
j_call: TRBJ2-4
clone_size: many
v_call: TRBV7-8
cdr3_aa: CASSLAWRGENIQYF
cdr3_nt: TGTGCCAGCAGCTTAGCGTGGAGGGGCGAAAACATTCAGTACTTC

d_call: NA
j_call: TRBJ1-1
clone_size: many
v_call: TRBV6-6
cdr3_aa: CASSSAGGSGSTEAFF
cdr3_nt: TGTGCCAGCAGTTCCGCCGGGGGGTCGGGAAGCACTGAAGCTTTCTTT

d_call: NA
j_call: TRBJ2-7
clone_size: NA
v_call: TRBV20-1
cdr3_aa: CSASGRNSYEQYF
cdr3_nt: TGCAGTGCTAGCGGGCGGAACTCCTACGAGCAGTACTTC

d_call: NA
j_call: TRBJ2-6
clone_size: few
v_call: TRBV19
cdr3_aa: CASSTGKTGANVLTF
cdr3_nt: TGTGCCAGTAGTACAGGGAAAACTGGGGCCAACGTCCTGACTTTC

d_call: NA
j_call: TRBJ2-1
clone_size: many
v_call: TRBV20-1
cdr3_aa: CSAGWDEQFF
cdr3_nt: TGCAGTGCGGGGTGGGATGAGCAGTTCTTC

d_call: TRBD1
j_call: TRBJ1-5
clone_size: NA
v_call: TRBV7-9
cdr3_aa: CASSRGTGNQPQHF
cdr3_nt: TGTGCCAGCAGCAGAGGGACAGGGAATCAGCCCCAGCATTTT

d_call: NA
j_call: TRBJ1-1
clone_size: NA
v_call: TRBV12-5
cdr3_aa: CASGSTGILDTEAFF
cdr3_nt: TGTGCTAGTGGTTCCACAGGGATTCTGGACACTGAAGCTTTCTTT

d_call: TRBD2
j_call: TRBJ2-3
clone_size: many
v_call: TRBV9
cdr3_aa: CASSAAASGSIWDTQYF
cdr3_nt: TGTGCCAGCAGCGCCGCGGCTAGCGGGAGTATTTGGGATACGCAGTATTTT

d_call: TRBD2
j_call: TRBJ2-7
clone_size: NA
v_call: TRBV18
cdr3_aa: CASSAGLAGGEQYF
cdr3_nt: TGTGCCAGCTCCGCGGGACTAGCGGGAGGCGAGCAGTACTTC

d_call: NA
j_call: TRBJ2-3
clone_size: many
v_call: TRBV7-2
cdr3_aa: CASSPGLVDTQYF
cdr3_nt: TGTGCCAGCAGCCCCGGGCTGGTAGATACGCAGTATTTT

d_call: TRBD2
j_call: TRBJ2-7
clone_size: few
v_call: TRBV28
cdr3_aa: CASSTGTRSAEQYF
cdr3_nt: TGTGCCAGCAGCACCGGGACTAGGTCGGCCGAGCAGTACTTC

d_call: TRBD2
j_call: TRBJ2-3
clone_size: NA
v_call: TRBV20-1
cdr3_aa: CSARDGGLAGGLTDTQYF
cdr3_nt: TGCAGTGCTAGAGATGGCGGACTAGCGGGAGGGCTCACAGATACGCAGTATTTT

d_call: NA
j_call: TRBJ2-5
clone_size: NA
v_call: TRBV12-3/TRBV12-4
cdr3_aa: CASSPDRETQYF
cdr3_nt: TGTGCCAGCAGTCCTGACCGGGAGACCCAGTACTTC

d_call: NA
j_call: TRBJ2-3
clone_size: few
v_call: TRBV6-2/TRBV6-3
cdr3_aa: CASSYSVDRPSGSDTQYF
cdr3_nt: TGTGCCAGCAGTTACAGCGTGGACAGACCTAGCGGCTCGGATACGCAGTATTTT

d_call: TRBD1
j_call: TRBJ2-2
clone_size: NA
v_call: TRBV6-1
cdr3_aa: CASSEETGGGGELFF
cdr3_nt: TGTGCCAGCAGTGAGGAGACAGGGGGTGGCGGGGAGCTGTTTTTT

d_call: TRBD1
j_call: TRBJ2-3
clone_size: NA
v_call: TRBV13
cdr3_aa: CASSSRGLTQYF
cdr3_nt: TGTGCCAGCAGCTCTAGGGGGCTTACGCAGTATTTT

d_call: NA
j_call: TRBJ2-4
clone_size: few
v_call: TRBV30
cdr3_aa: CAWKAARNIQYF
cdr3_nt: TGTGCCTGGAAGGCGGCGCGAAACATTCAGTACTTC

d_call: NA
j_call: TRBJ1-1
clone_size: few
v_call: TRBV11-3
cdr3_aa: CASSPQGPPKAFF
cdr3_nt: TGTGCCAGCAGCCCCCAAGGACCTCCGAAAGCTTTCTTT

d_call: NA
j_call: TRBJ2-6
clone_size: few
v_call: TRBV4-3
cdr3_aa: CASSQDIRGAGANVLTF
cdr3_nt: TGCGCCAGCAGCCAAGATATAAGGGGGGCTGGGGCCAACGTCCTGACTTTC

d_call: TRBD1
j_call: TRBJ1-5
clone_size: many
v_call: TRBV28
cdr3_aa: CASSPRTGFQPQHF
cdr3_nt: TGTGCCAGCAGTCCAAGGACAGGCTTTCAGCCCCAGCATTTT

d_call: TRBD2
j_call: TRBJ2-1
clone_size: NA
v_call: TRBV9
cdr3_aa: CASSELAGGSSNEQFF
cdr3_nt: TGTGCCAGCAGCGAACTAGCGGGAGGGTCTTCGAATGAGCAGTTCTTC

d_call: NA
j_call: TRBJ1-1
clone_size: NA
v_call: TRBV5-4
cdr3_aa: CASSPDQTRMNTEAFF
cdr3_nt: TGTGCCAGCAGCCCGGACCAGACCCGAATGAACACTGAAGCTTTCTTT

d_call: TRBD1
j_call: TRBJ1-2
clone_size: NA
v_call: TRBV5-4
cdr3_aa: CASRARGVYGYTF
cdr3_nt: TGTGCCAGCCGAGCCAGGGGGGTTTATGGCTACACCTTC

d_call: NA
j_call: TRBJ2-7
clone_size: many
v_call: TRBV12-3/TRBV12-4
cdr3_aa: CASSLTPYEQYF
cdr3_nt: TGTGCCAGCAGTTTGACCCCCTACGAGCAGTACTTC

d_call: NA
j_call: TRBJ2-3
clone_size: NA
v_call: TRBV12-3/TRBV12-4
cdr3_aa: CASSLYRVLTDTQYF
cdr3_nt: TGTGCCAGCAGTTTATACAGGGTCCTCACAGATACGCAGTATTTT

d_call: TRBD2
j_call: TRBJ2-1
clone_size: NA
v_call: TRBV2
cdr3_aa: CASAAGLAGLEQFF
cdr3_nt: TGTGCCAGCGCTGCGGGACTAGCGGGTCTCGAGCAGTTCTTC

d_call: TRBD2
j_call: TRBJ2-1
clone_size: few
v_call: TRBV6-2/TRBV6-3
cdr3_aa: CASKRLAGGFYEQFF
cdr3_nt: TGTGCCAGCAAGAGACTAGCGGGAGGTTTTTATGAGCAGTTCTTC

d_call: TRBD1
j_call: TRBJ1-1
clone_size: NA
v_call: TRBV6-1
cdr3_aa: CASSADRGTEAFF
cdr3_nt: TGTGCCAGCAGTGCCGACAGGGGGACTGAAGCTTTCTTT

d_call: NA
j_call: TRBJ2-2
clone_size: NA
v_call: TRBV6-5
cdr3_aa: CASNHLASAGELFF
cdr3_nt: TGTGCCAGCAATCATCTAGCTTCGGCCGGGGAGCTGTTTTTT

d_call: TRBD1
j_call: TRBJ1-4
clone_size: NA
v_call: TRBV5-1
cdr3_aa: CASSLGQGEEKLFF
cdr3_nt: TGCGCCAGCAGCTTGGGACAGGGGGAGGAAAAACTGTTTTTT

d_call: TRBD2
j_call: TRBJ2-7
clone_size: NA
v_call: TRBV7-3
cdr3_aa: CASSLGAGVTHEQYF
cdr3_nt: TGTGCCAGCAGCTTAGGAGCGGGAGTAACCCACGAGCAGTACTTC

d_call: NA
j_call: TRBJ1-1
clone_size: NA
v_call: TRBV6-2/TRBV6-3
cdr3_aa: CASSSFTQGLRTEAFF
cdr3_nt: TGTGCCAGCAGTTCCTTTACACAGGGACTTCGCACTGAAGCTTTCTTT